This entry describes one T cell receptor (beta chain). The data originate from a study of blood T cell repertoires in COVID-19. At the level of the study: The analysed material was cDNA or gDNA that came from T cells, B-cell-depleted T cells, or PBMCs.

CDR3 length: 17 amino acids. Germline V CDR1 and CDR2: SNHLY, FYNNEI. After removal of 9 bases from V and 4 bases from J, the junction contained 9 bases not matched to a gene. Clones were read by immunoSEQ multiplex PCR, and TCRdb kept only the in-frame ones, dropping some. The sample shows about 130,000 clones, over 85% of them seen only once. The chain uses TRBV2 and TRBJ2-2; 15 nucleotides match TRBD2. The clonotype comes from a man between 45 and 60 years old with active COVID-19. The sequenced material came from peripheral blood. The CDR3: CASTLWTSGRGTGELFF. The CDR3 DNA reads as TGTGCCAGTACCCTCTGGACTAGCGGGAGGGGCACCGGGGAGCTGTTTTTT. Full variable domain (missing parts from reference TRBV2 and TRBJ2-2): EPEVTQTPSHQVTQMGQEVILRCVPISNHLYFYWYRQILGQKVEFLVSFYNNEISEKSEIFDDQFSVERPDGSNFTLKIRSTKLEDSAMYFCASTLWTSGRGTGELFFGEGSRLTVL.